This T cell receptor (beta chain) was identified during a study of radiotherapy plus CTLA-4 blockade in lung cancer. For the study at large: An objective response was seen in under 20% of patients, and disease control in around 33%. Study results and limitations: Radiotherapy plus ipilimumab was followed by expansion in blood of tumor-derived TCR clones. Early blood T cell clone dynamics reportedly forecast response best, with interferon-beta.

The table lists this clone with a count of one. What it binds is unknown. TCRdb keeps only in-frame clones here, not all; method: immunoSEQ multiplex PCR. The sample records 65,000 to 70,000 clones, 79% being singletons. People whose metastatic non-small-cell lung cancer was chemo-refractory got focal radiation along with CTLA-4 blockade by ipilimumab. The CDR3 runs 15 residues. Trimming at V came to 5 bases and at J to 7 bases, leaving 7 bases not matched to a gene. Germline CDR1 and CDR2: SGHRS and YFSETQ. The TCR comes from a human donor with non-small cell lung cancer who had a complete response to radiotherapy plus ipilimumab. This specimen was peripheral blood, taken from a patient treated with radiotherapy plus ipilimumab. The J gene is TRBJ1-6, the V gene TRBV5-1; the match to TRBD1 covers 9 bases. CDR3 DNA: TGCGCCAGCAGGGAAGGGACAGGGCCAAATTCACCCCTCCACTTT. Encoded protein: CASREGTGPNSPLHF.